The rows below give T cell receptor beta chains drawn from one sample of a study of blood T cells in healthy people across ages. One entry per CDR3 protein, called by TCRdb with MiXCR from the 5' RACE reads. The sample records over 600,000 distinct CDR3 sequences, around 21% being singletons. The sample taken for sequencing was blood. These receptors were collected from a man in his 70s in good health. Both conserved end residues are part of each CDR3. Each record gives: CDR3 DNA, CDR3 protein, V gene, J gene, D gene, clone size. D genes are given only for firm matches. The listing skips clone size in some rows; elsewhere it reads once, few, many or a size class.

CDR3 DNA: TGTGCCAGCATTGACAGGGGGAGAGGCTACGAGCAGTACTTC
CDR3 protein: CASIDRGRGYEQYF
V gene: TRBV7-8
J gene: TRBJ2-7
D gene: TRBD1
clone size: few

CDR3 DNA: TGTGCCAGCAGCCAAGATCTTCTAGCGGGAGGGAACAATGAGCAGTTCTTC
CDR3 protein: CASSQDLLAGGNNEQFF
V gene: TRBV3-1
J gene: TRBJ2-1
D gene: TRBD2
clone size: .

CDR3 DNA: TGTGCCAGCAGCCTAGGACAGGGGTTTGAAGAGCAGTACTTC
CDR3 protein: CASSLGQGFEEQYF
V gene: TRBV14
J gene: TRBJ2-7
D gene: TRBD1
clone size: .

CDR3 DNA: TGTGCCAGCAGCCCTACAAGTGGCACTGAAGCTTTCTTT
CDR3 protein: CASSPTSGTEAFF
V gene: TRBV11-2
J gene: TRBJ1-1
D gene: .
clone size: .

CDR3 DNA: TGTGCCAGCAGCCAAGACAGGGGGTCGAAAAAACTGTTTTTT
CDR3 protein: CASSQDRGSKKLFF
V gene: TRBV3-1
J gene: TRBJ1-4
D gene: TRBD1
clone size: few

CDR3 DNA: TGTGCCAGCAGCTTGGAATCAGGGAATGAGCAGTACTTC
CDR3 protein: CASSLESGNEQYF
V gene: TRBV7-8
J gene: TRBJ2-5
D gene: .
clone size: many

CDR3 DNA: TGTGCCAGCACGAAATTAGGGGGCACCTACAATGAGCAGTTCTTC
CDR3 protein: CASTKLGGTYNEQFF
V gene: TRBV25-1
J gene: TRBJ2-1
D gene: TRBD1
clone size: few

CDR3 DNA: TGTGCCAGCAGCCCAGGGGTTGGGGACACTGAAGCTTTCTTT
CDR3 protein: CASSPGVGDTEAFF
V gene: TRBV7-9
J gene: TRBJ1-1
D gene: .
clone size: .

CDR3 DNA: TGTGCCAGCAGCTTATCCGGGACACCCTCTCCCCATGGCTACACCTTC
CDR3 protein: CASSLSGTPSPHGYTF
V gene: TRBV5-6
J gene: TRBJ1-2
D gene: .
clone size: few

CDR3 DNA: TGCAGTGCTAGACAGATAGGAGAGCAAAAGACCTACGAGCAGTACTTC
CDR3 protein: CSARQIGEQKTYEQYF
V gene: TRBV20-1
J gene: TRBJ2-7
D gene: .
clone size: few

CDR3 DNA: TGTGCCAGCAGCCCCTGGACAGGGCGCAATAATTCACCCCTCCACTTT
CDR3 protein: CASSPWTGRNNSPLHF
V gene: TRBV7-9
J gene: TRBJ1-6
D gene: TRBD1
clone size: few

CDR3 DNA: TGTGCCAGCAGTTTCCCCGACAGGGACAACGAGCAGTTCTTC
CDR3 protein: CASSFPDRDNEQFF
V gene: TRBV28
J gene: TRBJ2-1
D gene: TRBD1
clone size: .

CDR3 DNA: TGTGCCAGCAGTTTACAGGGGCAGTACACCGGGGAGCTGTTTTTT
CDR3 protein: CASSLQGQYTGELFF
V gene: TRBV7-2
J gene: TRBJ2-2
D gene: TRBD1
clone size: .

CDR3 DNA: TGCAGTGCTTTTACTAGCGGGGGAAGCTCCTACAATGAGCAGTTCTTC
CDR3 protein: CSAFTSGGSSYNEQFF
V gene: TRBV20-1
J gene: TRBJ2-1
D gene: TRBD2
clone size: few

CDR3 DNA: TGTGCCAGTAGTTCCCGGACTAGCGGGAGAATCTACGAGCAGTACTTC
CDR3 protein: CASSSRTSGRIYEQYF
V gene: TRBV12-3/TRBV12-4
J gene: TRBJ2-7
D gene: TRBD2
clone size: few

CDR3 DNA: TGTGCCAGCAGTAAAACCAGCGGAAACTCCTACAATGAGCAGTTCTTC
CDR3 protein: CASSKTSGNSYNEQFF
V gene: TRBV6-1
J gene: TRBJ2-1
D gene: .
clone size: .

CDR3 DNA: TGTGCCAGCTCACCACCGGGTTTAACTAACTATGGCTACACCTTC
CDR3 protein: CASSPPGLTNYGYTF
V gene: TRBV18
J gene: TRBJ1-2
D gene: .
clone size: .

CDR3 DNA: TGTGCCTGGGGAGGGACTTTAAATGAGCAGTTCTTC
CDR3 protein: CAWGGTLNEQFF
V gene: TRBV30
J gene: TRBJ2-1
D gene: .
clone size: .

CDR3 DNA: TGCGCCAGCAGCCAAATGACAGTGGCAACTAATGAAAAACTGTTTTTT
CDR3 protein: CASSQMTVATNEKLFF
V gene: TRBV5-1
J gene: TRBJ1-4
D gene: .
clone size: many

CDR3 DNA: TGTGCCAGACGGGACAGGGACACTGAAGCTTTCTTT
CDR3 protein: CARRDRDTEAFF
V gene: TRBV19
J gene: TRBJ1-1
D gene: TRBD1
clone size: .

CDR3 DNA: TGCAGTGCTAGCCCCGGGGGGTTTGTAAACTATGGCCACACCTTC
CDR3 protein: CSASPGGFVNYGHTF
V gene: TRBV20-1
J gene: TRBJ1-2
D gene: .
clone size: .

CDR3 DNA: TGTGCCAGCAGTGTATCCCCTCAGCCCCAGCATTTT
CDR3 protein: CASSVSPQPQHF
V gene: TRBV12-3/TRBV12-4
J gene: TRBJ1-5
D gene: .
clone size: once

CDR3 DNA: TGTGCCAGCAGCTTAGTGGGGGGCAGGTATAGCACAGATACGCAGTATTTT
CDR3 protein: CASSLVGGRYSTDTQYF
V gene: TRBV7-2
J gene: TRBJ2-3
D gene: .
clone size: .

CDR3 DNA: TGTGCCAGCAGCGTAGTGGGGGACAGGGCACCCTACGAGCAGTACTTC
CDR3 protein: CASSVVGDRAPYEQYF
V gene: TRBV9
J gene: TRBJ2-7
D gene: TRBD1
clone size: .

CDR3 DNA: TGTGCCAGCAGCCTTAGCGGGGGCCTGAACAATGAGCAGTTCTTC
CDR3 protein: CASSLSGGLNNEQFF
V gene: TRBV6-2/TRBV6-3
J gene: TRBJ2-1
D gene: TRBD2
clone size: .

CDR3 DNA: TGCAGTGCTAGCCCCTTATTAGCGGGAGGCGACAATGAGCAGTTCTTC
CDR3 protein: CSASPLLAGGDNEQFF
V gene: TRBV20-1
J gene: TRBJ2-1
D gene: TRBD2
clone size: .

CDR3 DNA: TGTGCCATCAGTGAAGTTACTGGTACCGACCCGGTGCAGTTCTTC
CDR3 protein: CAISEVTGTDPVQFF
V gene: TRBV10-3
J gene: TRBJ2-1
D gene: .
clone size: few

CDR3 DNA: TGTGCCGGCAGCTTCTATCTCAATTACAATGAGCAGTTCTTC
CDR3 protein: CAGSFYLNYNEQFF
V gene: TRBV5-6
J gene: TRBJ2-1
D gene: .
clone size: .

CDR3 DNA: TGTGCCAGCAGCCCCGCTGGGGGAGTCGGAAATGAGCAGTTCTTC
CDR3 protein: CASSPAGGVGNEQFF
V gene: TRBV12-3/TRBV12-4
J gene: TRBJ2-1
D gene: .
clone size: .

CDR3 DNA: TGTGCCAGCACTCTGGACGGACTCTATGGCTACACCTTC
CDR3 protein: CASTLDGLYGYTF
V gene: TRBV6-6
J gene: TRBJ1-2
D gene: .
clone size: .

CDR3 DNA: TGTGCCGGCAGCCGCACAGATACGCAGTATTTT
CDR3 protein: CAGSRTDTQYF
V gene: TRBV2
J gene: TRBJ2-3
D gene: .
clone size: few

CDR3 DNA: TGTGCCAGCAGCGAGGGACAGGTCCTACGGGAAAAACTGTTTTTT
CDR3 protein: CASSEGQVLREKLFF
V gene: TRBV7-2
J gene: TRBJ1-4
D gene: TRBD1
clone size: few

CDR3 DNA: TGTGCCAGTGTTCCGGACCCATCGGTTGTGCAGTTCTTC
CDR3 protein: CASVPDPSVVQFF
V gene: TRBV2
J gene: TRBJ2-1
D gene: .
clone size: few

CDR3 DNA: TGTGCCAGCTCATCGACGGATACCTACGAGCAGTACTTC
CDR3 protein: CASSSTDTYEQYF
V gene: TRBV12-3/TRBV12-4
J gene: TRBJ2-7
D gene: .
clone size: .

CDR3 DNA: TGTGCCAGCCAGCATTCTAGCGGGCCACAAGAGACCCAGTACTTC
CDR3 protein: CASQHSSGPQETQYF
V gene: TRBV25-1
J gene: TRBJ2-5
D gene: TRBD2
clone size: few

CDR3 DNA: TGTGCCAGCAGTAAGGGGACAGGAAGCACTGAAGCTTTCTTT
CDR3 protein: CASSKGTGSTEAFF
V gene: TRBV6-2/TRBV6-3
J gene: TRBJ1-1
D gene: TRBD1
clone size: few

CDR3 DNA: TGTGCCACCGGGACGGGCAATCAGCCCCAGCATTTT
CDR3 protein: CATGTGNQPQHF
V gene: TRBV6-1
J gene: TRBJ1-5
D gene: .
clone size: .

CDR3 DNA: TGTGCCAGCAGTTTATCGATGGTCGGTGAAAAACCGTTTTTT
CDR3 protein: CASSLSMVGEKPFF
V gene: TRBV27
J gene: TRBJ1-4
D gene: .
clone size: .

CDR3 DNA: TGTGCCAGCTCTAAAGTTGGCACAGATACGCAGTATTTT
CDR3 protein: CASSKVGTDTQYF
V gene: TRBV9
J gene: TRBJ2-3
D gene: .
clone size: .